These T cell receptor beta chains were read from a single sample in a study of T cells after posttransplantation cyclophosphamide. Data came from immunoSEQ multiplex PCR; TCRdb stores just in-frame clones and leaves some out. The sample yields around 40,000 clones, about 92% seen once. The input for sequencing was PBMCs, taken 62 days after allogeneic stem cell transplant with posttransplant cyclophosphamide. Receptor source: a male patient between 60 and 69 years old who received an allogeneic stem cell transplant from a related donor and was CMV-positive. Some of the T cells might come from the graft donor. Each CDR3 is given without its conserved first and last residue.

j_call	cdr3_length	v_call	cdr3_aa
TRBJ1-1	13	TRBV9	ASSPNTGGATEAF
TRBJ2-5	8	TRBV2	ASSDVGQY
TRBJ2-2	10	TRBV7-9	ASSSSTGELF
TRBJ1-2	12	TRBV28	ASSFGTGDYGYT
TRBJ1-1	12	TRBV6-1	ASSERGQYTEAF
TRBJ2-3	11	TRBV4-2	ASSQDRRDTQY
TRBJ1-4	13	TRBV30	AWSGTGTSNEKLF
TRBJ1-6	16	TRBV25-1	ASSESVGGTEYNSPLH
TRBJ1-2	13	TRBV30	AWRAKDRGHHGYT
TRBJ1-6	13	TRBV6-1	ASHPQGGSNSPLH
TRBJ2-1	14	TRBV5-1	ASSLALSRWYNEQF
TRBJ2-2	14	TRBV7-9	TSSLKGLAFTGELF
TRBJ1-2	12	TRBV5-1	ASSLTGTEIGYT
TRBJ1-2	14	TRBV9	ASSANPGQNNYGYT
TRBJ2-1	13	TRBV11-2	ASSFITTGINEQF
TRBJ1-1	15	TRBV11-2	ASSEFVGGAVYTEAF
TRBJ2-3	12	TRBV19	ASSRGGNTDTQY
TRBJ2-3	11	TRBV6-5	ATTGPGTDTQY
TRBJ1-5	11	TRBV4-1	ASSESGSQPQH
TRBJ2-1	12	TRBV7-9	ASSLLAGVNEQF
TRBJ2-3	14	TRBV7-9	ASSWGLAGVRDTQY
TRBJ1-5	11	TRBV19	ASSSGTGLPQH
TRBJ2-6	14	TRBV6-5	ASSYRQTSGANVLT
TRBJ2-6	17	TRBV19	ASSPSGTGGRSGANVLT
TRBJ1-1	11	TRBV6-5	ASRLAGWDEAF
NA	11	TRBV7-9	ASSGGQLYEQY
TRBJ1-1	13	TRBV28	ASSATGVVRTEAF
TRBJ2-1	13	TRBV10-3	ATMKQGAQGNEQF
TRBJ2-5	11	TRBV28	ASTTADQETQY
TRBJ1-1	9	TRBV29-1	SVDRNTEAF
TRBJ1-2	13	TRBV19	ASSIISGGKYGYT
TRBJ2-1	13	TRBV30	ALTRDSAGYNEQF
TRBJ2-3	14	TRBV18	ASSPNSGSPTDTQY
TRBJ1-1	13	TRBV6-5	ASRRRETVNTEAF